This T cell receptor beta chain was retrieved from a study of CD8+CD57+ T cells in acquired aplastic anemia. Overall study: Roughly 3.2 ug was the average amount of DNA from sorted CD4+ and CD8+ cells. The study obtained about 11 million reads on average for CD4+ cells from healthy donors. Broader study findings: The same twenty-nine CD8+ CDR3 sequences occurred in patients and in controls.

Comment on this clonotype: Its antigen is not identified.

CDR1 is MGHDK, CDR2 SYGVNS, per germline. V was shortened by 4 bases and J by 2 bases, with 12 bases between the two germline ends. This CDR3 is 14 amino acids long. TCR beta VDJ and CDR3 were profiled, and genomic DNA was the template. TCRdb ran MiXCR on the reads and lists one entry per CDR3 protein. The sample contains approximately 170,000 distinct CDR3 sequences, approximately 50% of which appear only once. The TCR sequence derives from a human donor in good health, serving as a control. The specimen was sorted CD4+, CD8+, or CD8+CD57+ T cells (not recorded which) from PBMCs. V is TRBV25-1 and J is TRBJ2-7; TRBD1 might be the D (6 bases). For the CDR3, the DNA is TGTGCCAGCAGTGGAAGTGGGGGCCCCTACGAGCAGTACTTC. This codes for CASSGSGGPYEQYF.